What follows are 27 T cell receptor beta chains derived from one specimen sequenced in a study of cytomegalovirus exposure and HLA in healthy donors. The PCR employed 60 Vbeta primers together with 13 Jbeta primers. Here immunoSEQ multiplex PCR was the method, and the copy in TCRdb shows in-frame clones only, minus some. The sample's table shows 87,000 or so clones. The source material was PBMCs. The receptors shown here come from a man between 45 and 60 years old in good health and CMV-seropositive.

This chain uses TRBV7-9 with TRBJ1-3; a possible D gene is TRBD1 (6 bases). Trimming removed 11 bases at V and 8 bases at J, with 10 bases between. Germline V gene lookup returns CDR1 SEHNR and CDR2 FQNEAQ (reference sequence). The CDR3 spans 10 residues. CDR3 protein: CAWEGDTIYF. The CDR3 coding sequence is TGTGCCTGGGAGGGGGACACCATATATTTT.

The chain carries TRBV5-1 and TRBJ1-4; TRBD1 is a possible D gene (6 bases). The germline gives CDR1 SGHRS, CDR2 YFSETQ. The ends were cut back, 4 bases at V and 6 bases at J, with 10 bases in the middle. This CDR3 is 13 amino acids long. CDR3 amino acids: CASSARQDEKLFF. Written as DNA, the CDR3 is TGCGCCAGCAGCGCCAGACAGGATGAAAAACTGTTTTTT. The full variable domain, in which reference TRBV5-1 and TRBJ1-4 provide the parts outside the CDR3, is KAGVTQTPRYLIKTRGQQVTLSCSPISGHRSVSWYQQTPGQGLQFLFEYFSETQRNKGNFPGRFSGRQFSNSRSEMNVSTLELGDSALYLCASSARQDEKLFFGSGTQLSVL.

This chain links TRBV7-9 with TRBJ2-1, with TRBD2 identical over 9 bases. With V trimmed by 1 base and J by 7 bases, 5 bases remained unmatched. The CDR3 has 15 amino acids. Per the germline V gene, CDR1 is SEHNR and CDR2 is FQNEAQ (reference sequence). The CDR3 bases are TGTGCCAGCAGCTTAGAAGGCGGGAGGGGGAATGAGCAGTTCTTC. Protein product: CASSLEGGRGNEQFF.

V is TRBV28 and J is TRBJ2-3; D perhaps matches TRBD1 (6 bases). V dropped 6 bases and J dropped 0 bases, with 16 bases sitting between them. This CDR3 is built from 16 residues. Germline V CDR1 and CDR2: MDHEN, SYDVKM. The CDR3 nucleotides are TGTGCCAGCAGCCCCCGGGACACCCGAAGCACAGATACGCAGTATTTT. This translates into CASSPRDTRSTDTQYF.

The CDR3 DNA sequence: TGTGCCAGCAGCCGGACAGGGAGCCGAGCCGACTACACCTTC. Protein: CASSRTGSRADYTF. This chain connects TRBV6-5 to TRBJ1-2, with 8 bases identical to TRBD1. The trim removed 6 bases at V and 10 bases at J, leaving 13 bases unmatched. The CDR3 has 14 amino acids. Germline V gene lookup returns CDR1 MNHEY and CDR2 SVGAGI.

The chain employs TRBV11-3 and TRBJ2-1; the match to TRBD2 covers 7 bases. V trimming: 5 bases; J trimming: 4 bases; junction bases outside the gene matches: 11. The germline CDR1 and CDR2 sequences are SGHNT and YENEEA. The CDR3 has 16 amino acids. The CDR3 loop is CASSPGGLAAYNEQFF. The CDR3 DNA reads as TGTGCCAGCAGCCCAGGAGGGCTAGCGGCGTACAATGAGCAGTTCTTC. Filled out from reference TRBV11-3 and TRBJ2-1, the complete variable domain reads EAGVVQSPRYKIIEKKQPVAFWCNPISGHNTLYWYLQNLGQGPELLIRYENEEAVDDSQLPKDRFSAERLKGVDSTLKIQPAELGDSAVYLCASSPGGLAAYNEQFFGPGTRLTVL.

This chain joins TRBV5-1 and TRBJ1-4, with a possible D match to TRBD1 (6 bases). Germline V gene lookup returns CDR1 SGHRS and CDR2 YFSETQ. CDR3 length: 16 residues. V lost 0 bases, J lost 5 bases, and 14 bases lay in between. The CDR3 coding sequence is TGCGCCAGCAGCTTGGCTGGAGGTCAGGGGAATGAAAAACTGTTTTTT. Amino acid sequence: CASSLAGGQGNEKLFF.

This chain connects TRBV11-2 to TRBJ2-5, with 8 bases matching TRBD2. V was pared by 1 base and J by 2 bases, with 3 bases of the junction left unmatched. Germline V gene lookup returns CDR1 SGHAT and CDR2 FQNNGV. The CDR3 covers 15 residues. The CDR3 nucleotides are TGTGCCAGCAGCTTAGTAGCGGGGCGGCAAGAGACCCAGTACTTC. Protein product: CASSLVAGRQETQYF.

The CDR3 nucleotides are TGTGCCAGCAGCGCGGGCCGATCAAGGGCCCAGCCCCAGCATTTT. Its protein product is CASSAGRSRAQPQHF. The rearrangement links TRBV5-6 to TRBJ1-5, with unresolved D. Trimming pared 4 bases from V and 7 bases from J, leaving 18 bases between. Germline-derived CDR1 and CDR2 are SGHDT and YYEEEE. CDR3 length equals 15 residues.

The gene calls are TRBV7-2 and TRBJ1-5, with D uncertain. The CDR3 runs 17 residues. Looked up from germline, CDR1 is SGHTA and CDR2 is FQGNSA. V was trimmed by 5 bases and J by 0 bases, leaving 17 bases between them. CDR3 DNA sequence: TGTGCCAGCAGCCCGGGTGGGAGCCTTTATAGCAATCAGCCCCAGCATTTT. Protein product: CASSPGGSLYSNQPQHF.

The chain is built from TRBV2 and TRBJ1-1; D is unclear. This CDR3 spans 17 amino acids. Trimming took 0 bases from V and 0 from J, leaving 14 bases between them. The germline V gene has CDR1 SNHLY and CDR2 FYNNEI. The CDR3 sequence is CASSEARGGYMNTEAFF. The CDR3 nucleotides are TGTGCCAGCAGTGAAGCGCGAGGTGGGTATATGAACACTGAAGCTTTCTTT.

The chain uses TRBV27 and TRBJ2-3; 8 bases align to TRBD2. The germline gives CDR1 MNHEY, CDR2 SMNVEV (reference sequence). The ends lost 5 bases at V and 5 bases at J; junction bases unmatched: 9. The CDR3 extends over 15 amino acids. The CDR3 DNA is TGTGCCAGCAGTCCCCCGGCTAGCGGGCTAGATACGCAGTATTTT. Its protein is CASSPPASGLDTQYF.

This chain connects TRBV7-9 to TRBJ1-2, with a tentative D call TRBD1 (6 bases). Germline CDR1 is SEHNR and CDR2 is FQNEAQ (reference sequence). This CDR3 is built from 11 residues. Trimming took 7 bases from V and 8 from J, leaving 11 bases between them. The CDR3 nucleotides are TGTGCCAGCACCTCGAGGGGGGGCTACACCTTC. Translated, it gives CASTSRGGYTF.

This rearrangement joins TRBV6-5 to TRBJ2-1, with TRBD2 matching 10 bases. The germline V gene encodes CDR1 MNHEY and CDR2 SVGAGI. The CDR3 sequence is 15 residues long. V lost 6 bases and J lost 6; bases outside the gene matches: 8. CDR3 residues: CASSGAGGPVNEQFF. CDR3 in DNA: TGTGCCAGCAGCGGAGCGGGAGGGCCCGTCAATGAGCAGTTCTTC.

The chain is built from TRBV20-1 and TRBJ1-4; D is uncertain. With 5 bases removed from V and 17 bases from J, the gap between germline ends came to 18 bases. The CDR3 consists of 11 residues. CDR1 is DFQATT and CDR2 is SNEGSKA in the germline V gene (reference sequence). The CDR3, as DNA: TGCAGTGCTGCCAGCGCCCAGCTCGGCTTTTTT. It specifies CSAASAQLGFF.

The rearrangement uses TRBV5-1 and TRBJ2-5; 8 bases align to TRBD2. This CDR3 is built from 14 residues. Germline V gene lookup returns CDR1 SGHRS and CDR2 YFSETQ. Germline trimming cut 5 bases from V and 8 bases from J; bases unmatched to any gene: 11. The CDR3 bases are TGCGCCAGCAGACTACGGGGGGGACAAGCTACCCAGTACTTC. It codes for CASRLRGGQATQYF.

The V gene is TRBV10-3, the J gene TRBJ1-1, with D hard to call. CDR1 and CDR2 (germline): ENHRY, SYGVKD. V was clipped by 4 bases and J by 2 bases, with 11 bases between them. The CDR3 contains 14 residues. The DNA of the CDR3 is TGTGCCATCAGTGGATTCCAACAAAACACTGAAGCTTTCTTT. This codes for CAISGFQQNTEAFF.

This chain links TRBV18 with TRBJ1-5; TRBD1 matches 7 bases. After removal of 3 bases from V and 1 base from J, the junction contained 3 bases not matched to a gene. This CDR3 has 15 residues. Germline-derived CDR1 and CDR2 are KGHSH and LQKENI. In DNA, the CDR3 is TGTGCCAGCTCACCGGGGACAGCCAGCAATCAGCCCCAGCATTTT. Its protein is CASSPGTASNQPQHF. Filled out from reference TRBV18 and TRBJ1-5, the complete variable domain reads NAGVMQNPRHLVRRRGQEARLRCSPMKGHSHVYWYRQLPEEGLKFMVYLQKENIIDESGMPKERFSAEFPKEGPSILRIQQVVRGDSAAYFCASSPGTASNQPQHFGDGTRLSIL.

The chain is built from TRBV27 and TRBJ1-5; possibly TRBD1 for D (6 bases). Germline CDR1 and CDR2: MNHEY and SMNVEV (reference sequence). V shed 5 bases and J shed 0 bases, with 14 bases lying between them. The length of the CDR3 is 16 residues. CDR3 amino acids: CASSPRLRGSNQPQHF. DNA for the CDR3: TGTGCCAGCAGTCCCCGGCTCAGGGGTAGCAATCAGCCCCAGCATTTT.

V gene TRBV5-4 combines with J gene TRBJ2-7, with 11 positions matching TRBD2. Germline V lookup: CDR1 SGHNT, CDR2 YYREEE (reference sequence). The J segment lost 2 bases and the V segment lost 4 bases, leaving 5 bases of the junction unmatched. The CDR3 length is 15 residues. CDR3 sequence reads: CASSILAGGTYEQYF. The CDR3 nucleotides read TGTGCCAGCAGCATTCTAGCGGGAGGCACCTACGAGCAGTACTTC.

The chain links TRBV5-1 to TRBJ2-1, with 7 bases aligning to TRBD2. The V gene's germline CDR1 is SGHRS and CDR2 YFSETQ. This CDR3 has 14 amino acids. V shed 0 bases, J shed 9 bases, and the junction held 6 bases outside the gene matches. The CDR3 reads CASSLDSGYSEQFF. DNA of the CDR3: TGCGCCAGCAGCTTGGATAGCGGGTACTCTGAGCAGTTCTTC. Full variable domain (outside the CDR3, taken from reference TRBV5-1 and TRBJ2-1): KAGVTQTPRYLIKTRGQQVTLSCSPISGHRSVSWYQQTPGQGLQFLFEYFSETQRNKGNFPGRFSGRQFSNSRSEMNVSTLELGDSALYLCASSLDSGYSEQFFGPGTRLTVL.

The rearrangement links TRBV5-6 to TRBJ1-1; D is perhaps TRBD1 (6 bases). V was clipped by 0 bases and J by 9 bases, with 6 bases between them. CDR1 is SGHDT and CDR2 is YYEEEE in the germline V gene. The CDR3 covers 11 residues. The CDR3 loop is CASSLGGQAFF. The CDR3 bases are TGTGCCAGCAGCTTGGGGGGGCAAGCTTTCTTT.

The chain employs TRBV7-6 and TRBJ2-2; tentative D call: TRBD2 (5 bases). V dropped 4 bases and J dropped 4 bases, with 16 bases sitting between them. CDR3 size: 16 residues. The germline V gene encodes CDR1 SGHVS and CDR2 FNYEAQ. CDR3 region: CASSYRARAATGELFF. CDR3 nucleotide sequence: TGTGCCAGCAGCTATCGGGCGAGGGCCGCCACCGGGGAGCTGTTTTTT.

The rearrangement links TRBV18 to TRBJ1-3; D gene ambiguous. Trimming removed 3 bases from V and 0 bases from J, with 15 bases in between. The V gene's germline CDR1 is KGHSH and CDR2 LQKENI. There are 17 residues in the CDR3. This CDR3 reads CASSPSAGVSSGNTIYF. DNA for the CDR3: TGTGCCAGCTCACCGTCCGCCGGGGTCTCCTCTGGAAACACCATATATTTT.

The V and J genes are TRBV11-2 and TRBJ1-5; 8 bases map to TRBD1. The V gene's germline CDR1 is SGHAT and CDR2 FQNNGV. V lost 1 base, J lost 11 bases, and 4 bases stayed unmatched. The CDR3 consists of 13 residues. Written as DNA, the CDR3 is TGTGCCAGCAGCTTAGCAGGGGGCGAAGCCCAGCATTTT. Protein product: CASSLAGGEAQHF.

The chain has TRBV5-6 and TRBJ2-1, with TRBD2 as a possible D gene (5 bases). Per germline, CDR1 SGHDT and CDR2 YYEEEE. V lost 0 bases and J lost 13, with 8 bases in between. This CDR3 has 11 residues. CDR3 nucleotide sequence: TGTGCCAGCAGCTTGGTGGGAGACCAGTTCTTC. Its protein product is CASSLVGDQFF.

V is TRBV29-1 and J is TRBJ1-3; D is undetermined. V lost 4 bases and J lost 0, with 7 bases in between. This CDR3 has 13 amino acids. Germline CDR1 reads SQVTM; CDR2 reads ANQGSEA. The chain's CDR3 is CSVGMSSGNTIYF. DNA for the CDR3: TGCAGCGTTGGCATGAGCTCTGGAAACACCATATATTTT.